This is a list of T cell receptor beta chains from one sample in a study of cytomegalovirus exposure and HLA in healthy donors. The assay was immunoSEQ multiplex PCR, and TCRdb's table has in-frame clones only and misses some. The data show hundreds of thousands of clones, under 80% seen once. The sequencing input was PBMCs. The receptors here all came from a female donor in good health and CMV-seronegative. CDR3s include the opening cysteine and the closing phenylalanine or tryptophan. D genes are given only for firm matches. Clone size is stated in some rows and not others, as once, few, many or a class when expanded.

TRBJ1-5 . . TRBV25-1 TGTGCCAGCAGATCGACAGCAAAGGGTGGGCCCCAGCATTTT CASRSTAKGGPQHF
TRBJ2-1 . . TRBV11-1 TGTGCCAGCAGCTTAATTTCCAGCAATGAGCAGTTCTTC CASSLISSNEQFF
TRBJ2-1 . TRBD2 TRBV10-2 TGCGCCAGCAACGCCGGGACTAGCAGATACAATGAGCAGTTCTTC CASNAGTSRYNEQFF
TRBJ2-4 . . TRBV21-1 TGTGCCAGCAACCCTTGGACTAGTAGCGGGGGGGCCAAAAACATTCAGTACTTC CASNPWTSSGGAKNIQYF
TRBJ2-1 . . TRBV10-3 TGTGCCATCAGTGAGTCGCCCAGCGGAAGCACGAGCTCCTACAATGAGCAGTTCTTC CAISESPSGSTSSYNEQFF
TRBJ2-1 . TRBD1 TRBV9 TGTGCCAGCGGGCTACAGGGGGCAGTGGTCTACAATGAGCAGTTCTTC CASGLQGAVVYNEQFF
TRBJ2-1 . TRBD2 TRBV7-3 TGTGCCAGCAGCTTAAGTGGGACTAGCGGGAGTCCCAATGAGCAGTTCTTC CASSLSGTSGSPNEQFF
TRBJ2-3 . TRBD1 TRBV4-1 TGCGCCAGCAGCCCGCTAATGAAGACAGGGGGCACAGATACGCAGTATTTT CASSPLMKTGGTDTQYF
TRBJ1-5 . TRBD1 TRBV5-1 TGCGCCAGCAGCTTGGGACAGGGAACAAATCAGCCCCAGCATTTT CASSLGQGTNQPQHF
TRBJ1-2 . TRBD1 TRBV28 TGTGCCAGCAGTACCCCCGGGACAGGGGTCGGCTACACCTTC CASSTPGTGVGYTF
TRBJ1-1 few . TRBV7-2 TGTGCCAGCAGCTCAATACAAGGCTGGAGCACTGAAGCTTTCTTT CASSSIQGWSTEAFF
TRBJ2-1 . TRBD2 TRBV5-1 TGCGCCAGCAGCAGAATAGCGGGAGGCCTATACAATGAGCAGTTCTTC CASSRIAGGLYNEQFF
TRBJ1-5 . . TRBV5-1 TGCGCCAGCAGCTTGGCCTTCGGGGGGAATCAGCCCCAGCATTTT CASSLAFGGNQPQHF